A single sample is the source of the 21 T cell receptor beta chains below, sequenced in a study of control samples from healthy donors and cancer patients. This table comes from immunoSEQ multiplex PCR, and its TCRdb copy is limited to in-frame clones, with some not included. The repertoire consists of about 410,000 clones, with around 90% occurring once and the leading ten covering 5.5% to 8%. Sequenced: PBMCs. Receptors were obtained from a man aged 35-49 years with head and neck cancer.

V and J are TRBV27 and TRBJ1-2; 10 bases map to TRBD1. This CDR3 region has 16 residues. V shed 0 bases and J 6 bases; nucleotides not matched to a gene: 7. In germline, CDR1 is MNHEY, CDR2 SMNVEV (reference sequence). The CDR3 bases are TGTGCCAGCAGTTTATCCTCTCTTGGGACAGGGGATGGCTACACCTTC. Amino acids: CASSLSSLGTGDGYTF.

This clone was recorded only once. The chain is built from TRBV3-1 (or the pseudogene TRBV3-2) and TRBJ1-3; TRBD1 aligns across 9 bases. Germline V CDR1 and CDR2: LGHDT, YNNKEL (reference sequence). After removal of 7 bases from V and 4 bases from J, the junction contained 8 bases not matched to a gene. The CDR3 contains 15 residues. The CDR3 DNA reads as TGTGCCAGCACTACAAACAGGGGGCCAGGAAACACCATATATTTT. It specifies CASTTNRGPGNTIYF.

The chain recombines TRBV28 with TRBJ2-3; 8 bases fit TRBD2. The V and J ends lost 1 base and 1 base, in that order; junction bases with no gene match: 10. The CDR3 length is 18 residues. CDR1 and CDR2 from the germline V gene are MDHEN and SYDVKM. As DNA, the CDR3 is TGTGCCAGCAGTTTATTGACGGGAGGGCCGGGAGGCACAGATACGCAGTATTTT. Protein: CASSLLTGGPGGTDTQYF.

V is TRBV5-1 and J is TRBJ1-1; TRBD1 aligns across 7 bases. The germline gives CDR1 SGHRS, CDR2 YFSETQ. This CDR3 is built from 18 residues. Losses at the gene ends were 4 bases for V and 1 base for J; bases not matched to a gene: 16. The CDR3 DNA sequence: TGCGCCAGCAGCCCATTACCCCAGACAGGGCTTGGGAACACTGAAGCTTTCTTT. This gives the protein CASSPLPQTGLGNTEAFF. Full variable domain (missing parts from reference TRBV5-1 and TRBJ1-1): KAGVTQTPRYLIKTRGQQVTLSCSPISGHRSVSWYQQTPGQGLQFLFEYFSETQRNKGNFPGRFSGRQFSNSRSEMNVSTLELGDSALYLCASSPLPQTGLGNTEAFFGQGTRLTVV.

This rearrangement joins TRBV11-2 to TRBJ2-1, with 7 bases fitting TRBD1. This CDR3 region has 15 residues. CDR1 SGHAT and CDR2 FQNNGV come from the germline V gene. With V trimmed by 5 bases and J by 2 bases, 6 bases remained unmatched. CDR3 protein: CASSTTGDPYNEQFF. For the CDR3, the DNA is TGTGCCAGCAGCACTACAGGGGACCCCTACAATGAGCAGTTCTTC. The full variable domain, in which reference TRBV11-2 and TRBJ2-1 provide the parts outside the CDR3, is EAGVAQSPRYKIIEKRQSVAFWCNPISGHATLYWYQQILGQGPKLLIQFQNNGVVDDSQLPKDRFSAERLKGVDSTLKIQPAKLEDSAVYLCASSTTGDPYNEQFFGPGTRLTVL.

In its sample, this clone was seen a few times. The rearrangement joins TRBV6-1 to TRBJ2-7, with 7 positions matching TRBD2. The V gene end was trimmed by 4 bases and the J gene end by 7 bases; junction bases not matched to a gene: 22. The CDR3 is 18 residues long. Germline V gene data show CDR1 as MNHNS and CDR2 as SASEGT. CDR3 nucleotides: TGTGCCAGCAGTGGAAGCGATGGAGGACCCCGGAGGCGGGGGGAGCAGTACTTC. This encodes CASSGSDGGPRRRGEQYF.

This clone has more than one count but fewer than ten. The gene calls are TRBV3-1 (or the pseudogene TRBV3-2) and TRBJ1-5; possibly TRBD1 for D (5 bases). Germline CDR1 reads LGHDT; CDR2 reads YNNKEL (reference sequence). This CDR3 is 18 amino acids long. V lost 2 bases and J lost 9, with 26 bases in between. The DNA for the CDR3 is TGTGCCAGCAGCCAAAGTCCCGAGTCCGGGACCGATCGACGGCCCCAGCATTTT. This encodes CASSQSPESGTDRRPQHF.

On this clone: Other DNA sequences from this sample encode an identical CDR3 as well. The genes are TRBV19 and TRBJ1-5; D is unresolved. The CDR3 consists of 12 residues. The germline CDR1 and CDR2 sequences are LNHDA and SQIVND (reference sequence). V was cut by 1 base and J by 7 bases, with 5 bases left in between. The DNA of the CDR3 is TGTGCCAGTAGTATAGCGGGCCAGCCCCAGCATTTT. Protein product: CASSIAGQPQHF.

This rearrangement joins TRBV3-1 (or the pseudogene TRBV3-2) to TRBJ1-3; D gene ambiguous. Trimming left V 0 bases short and J 1 base short, with 7 bases between. The CDR3 length is 15 residues. CDR1 LGHDT and CDR2 YNNKEL come from the germline V gene (reference sequence). CDR3 in DNA: TGTGCCAGCAGCCAAGACGGCCTGTCTGGAAACACCATATATTTT. Amino acid sequence: CASSQDGLSGNTIYF.

This chain uses TRBV28 with TRBJ1-5; possible D gene TRBD1, 5 bases. The germline CDR1 and CDR2 sequences are MDHEN and SYDVKM. The length of the CDR3 is 16 residues. V gave up 5 bases and J gave up 0 bases, with 14 bases separating them. In DNA, the CDR3 is TGTGCCAGCAGTGTTATATCGGGGGGTAGCAATCAGCCCCAGCATTTT. Its translation: CASSVISGGSNQPQHF.

In this sample, this clone turned up a few times. This sample includes further DNA sequences coding for the same CDR3. The rearrangement joins TRBV11-2 to TRBJ1-5; no reliable D call. V lost 4 bases to trimming and J lost 1 base, with 5 bases between them. Germline values: CDR1 SGHAT, CDR2 FQNNGV. There are 13 residues in the CDR3. Written as DNA, the CDR3 is TGTGCCAGCAGCTCGGGCAGCAATCAGCCCCAGCATTTT. It encodes CASSSGSNQPQHF.

The chain has TRBV14 and TRBJ1-2, with no clear D. The CDR3 runs to 15 residues. Trimming stripped 0 bases from V and 0 bases from J, with 8 bases between. Germline V gives CDR1 SGHDN, CDR2 FVKESK. The CDR3 nucleotides read TGTGCCAGCAGCCAAGATCCATACGCTAACTATGGCTACACCTTC. This translates into CASSQDPYANYGYTF.

This clone came up once. The chain couples TRBV5-6 to TRBJ1-1; D possibly corresponds to TRBD1 (6 bases). The CDR3 contains 14 residues. Between the trimmed V and J ends, which lost 2 bases and 5 bases, there was a span of 13 bases. The V gene's germline CDR1 is SGHDT and CDR2 YYEEEE. CDR3 nucleotides: TGTGCCAGCAGCTTAGAGGACAGAGGGACTGAAGCTTTCTTT. As protein: CASSLEDRGTEAFF.

The rearrangement joins TRBV7-2 to TRBJ1-2; 7 positions agree with TRBD1. Trimming at V came to 5 bases and at J to 4 bases, leaving 7 bases not matched to a gene. Germline V gene lookup returns CDR1 SGHTA and CDR2 FQGNSA. The CDR3 is 14 amino acids. This CDR3 reads CASSVTGTVYGYTF. The CDR3 DNA sequence: TGTGCCAGCAGCGTAACCGGGACAGTCTATGGCTACACCTTC.

V gene TRBV2 combines with J gene TRBJ2-5; D tentatively reads TRBD1 or TRBD2 (5 bases each). The CDR3 consists of 15 residues. Deletions cut 7 bases from V and 4 bases from J, with 19 bases between. Looked up from germline, CDR1 is SNHLY and CDR2 is FYNNEI. The CDR3 bases are TGTGCCAGCAACCGAGGGGATTATCGCGGAGAGACCCAGTACTTC. Amino acid sequence: CASNRGDYRGETQYF.

The V gene is TRBV10-2, the J gene TRBJ1-1; TRBD1 matches 10 bases. CDR1 WSHSY and CDR2 SAAADI come from the germline V gene. Unmatched junction bases numbered 7, after V lost 4 bases and J lost 5 bases. This CDR3 is built from 15 residues. The CDR3 nucleotides read TGCGCCAGCAGTGGACAAGACAGGGGGCGGACTGAAGCTTTCTTT. It encodes CASSGQDRGRTEAFF.

With respect to this clone: Additional DNA sequences in this sample encode the identical CDR3. V is TRBV2 and J is TRBJ2-1; D uncertain. The V and J ends lost 6 bases and 4 bases respectively, with 10 bases between them. Germline CDR1 and CDR2: SNHLY and FYNNEI. This CDR3 is built from 13 residues. The CDR3 DNA reads TGTGCCAGCAGCGGCAAAGGGTACAATGAGCAGTTCTTC. It specifies CASSGKGYNEQFF.

This sequence joins TRBV19 and TRBJ1-6; TRBD1 might be the D (5 bases). The CDR3 spans 15 residues. Germline V gene sequence: CDR1 LNHDA, CDR2 SQIVND (reference sequence). V lost 0 bases and J lost 6, with 9 bases in between. The CDR3 spells CASSIDGDGNSPLHF. CDR3 bases: TGTGCCAGTAGTATAGATGGGGACGGTAATTCACCCCTCCACTTT.

V usage is TRBV7-9 and J usage is TRBJ2-7; D gene unclear. Trimming removed 6 bases at V and 2 bases at J, with 14 bases between. Germline V gene lookup returns CDR1 SEHNR and CDR2 FQNEAQ (reference sequence). The CDR3 contains 14 residues. Written as DNA, the CDR3 is TGTGCCAGCAGTAGCCGGTCTTCCCCCTACGAGCAGTACTTC. Protein: CASSSRSSPYEQYF.

The V call is TRBV29-1, the J call TRBJ2-7; D tentatively fits TRBD1 or TRBD2 (5 bases each). Trimming stripped 5 bases from V and 7 bases from J, with 15 bases between. The germline gives CDR1 SQVTM, CDR2 ANQGSEA. This CDR3 comprises 12 residues. In nucleotides, the CDR3 is TGCAGCGTTACCCGTCGGGGCGAAGAGCAGTACTTC. Residues: CSVTRRGEEQYF.

The chain couples TRBV6-5 to TRBJ1-2; D call uncertain. Trimming removed 6 bases at V and 1 base at J, with 9 bases between. Germline V gene sequence: CDR1 MNHEY, CDR2 SVGAGI. The length of the CDR3 is 13 residues. The CDR3 sequence is CASSPNLNYGYTF. The CDR3 DNA follows: TGTGCCAGCAGCCCGAATCTTAACTATGGCTACACCTTC.